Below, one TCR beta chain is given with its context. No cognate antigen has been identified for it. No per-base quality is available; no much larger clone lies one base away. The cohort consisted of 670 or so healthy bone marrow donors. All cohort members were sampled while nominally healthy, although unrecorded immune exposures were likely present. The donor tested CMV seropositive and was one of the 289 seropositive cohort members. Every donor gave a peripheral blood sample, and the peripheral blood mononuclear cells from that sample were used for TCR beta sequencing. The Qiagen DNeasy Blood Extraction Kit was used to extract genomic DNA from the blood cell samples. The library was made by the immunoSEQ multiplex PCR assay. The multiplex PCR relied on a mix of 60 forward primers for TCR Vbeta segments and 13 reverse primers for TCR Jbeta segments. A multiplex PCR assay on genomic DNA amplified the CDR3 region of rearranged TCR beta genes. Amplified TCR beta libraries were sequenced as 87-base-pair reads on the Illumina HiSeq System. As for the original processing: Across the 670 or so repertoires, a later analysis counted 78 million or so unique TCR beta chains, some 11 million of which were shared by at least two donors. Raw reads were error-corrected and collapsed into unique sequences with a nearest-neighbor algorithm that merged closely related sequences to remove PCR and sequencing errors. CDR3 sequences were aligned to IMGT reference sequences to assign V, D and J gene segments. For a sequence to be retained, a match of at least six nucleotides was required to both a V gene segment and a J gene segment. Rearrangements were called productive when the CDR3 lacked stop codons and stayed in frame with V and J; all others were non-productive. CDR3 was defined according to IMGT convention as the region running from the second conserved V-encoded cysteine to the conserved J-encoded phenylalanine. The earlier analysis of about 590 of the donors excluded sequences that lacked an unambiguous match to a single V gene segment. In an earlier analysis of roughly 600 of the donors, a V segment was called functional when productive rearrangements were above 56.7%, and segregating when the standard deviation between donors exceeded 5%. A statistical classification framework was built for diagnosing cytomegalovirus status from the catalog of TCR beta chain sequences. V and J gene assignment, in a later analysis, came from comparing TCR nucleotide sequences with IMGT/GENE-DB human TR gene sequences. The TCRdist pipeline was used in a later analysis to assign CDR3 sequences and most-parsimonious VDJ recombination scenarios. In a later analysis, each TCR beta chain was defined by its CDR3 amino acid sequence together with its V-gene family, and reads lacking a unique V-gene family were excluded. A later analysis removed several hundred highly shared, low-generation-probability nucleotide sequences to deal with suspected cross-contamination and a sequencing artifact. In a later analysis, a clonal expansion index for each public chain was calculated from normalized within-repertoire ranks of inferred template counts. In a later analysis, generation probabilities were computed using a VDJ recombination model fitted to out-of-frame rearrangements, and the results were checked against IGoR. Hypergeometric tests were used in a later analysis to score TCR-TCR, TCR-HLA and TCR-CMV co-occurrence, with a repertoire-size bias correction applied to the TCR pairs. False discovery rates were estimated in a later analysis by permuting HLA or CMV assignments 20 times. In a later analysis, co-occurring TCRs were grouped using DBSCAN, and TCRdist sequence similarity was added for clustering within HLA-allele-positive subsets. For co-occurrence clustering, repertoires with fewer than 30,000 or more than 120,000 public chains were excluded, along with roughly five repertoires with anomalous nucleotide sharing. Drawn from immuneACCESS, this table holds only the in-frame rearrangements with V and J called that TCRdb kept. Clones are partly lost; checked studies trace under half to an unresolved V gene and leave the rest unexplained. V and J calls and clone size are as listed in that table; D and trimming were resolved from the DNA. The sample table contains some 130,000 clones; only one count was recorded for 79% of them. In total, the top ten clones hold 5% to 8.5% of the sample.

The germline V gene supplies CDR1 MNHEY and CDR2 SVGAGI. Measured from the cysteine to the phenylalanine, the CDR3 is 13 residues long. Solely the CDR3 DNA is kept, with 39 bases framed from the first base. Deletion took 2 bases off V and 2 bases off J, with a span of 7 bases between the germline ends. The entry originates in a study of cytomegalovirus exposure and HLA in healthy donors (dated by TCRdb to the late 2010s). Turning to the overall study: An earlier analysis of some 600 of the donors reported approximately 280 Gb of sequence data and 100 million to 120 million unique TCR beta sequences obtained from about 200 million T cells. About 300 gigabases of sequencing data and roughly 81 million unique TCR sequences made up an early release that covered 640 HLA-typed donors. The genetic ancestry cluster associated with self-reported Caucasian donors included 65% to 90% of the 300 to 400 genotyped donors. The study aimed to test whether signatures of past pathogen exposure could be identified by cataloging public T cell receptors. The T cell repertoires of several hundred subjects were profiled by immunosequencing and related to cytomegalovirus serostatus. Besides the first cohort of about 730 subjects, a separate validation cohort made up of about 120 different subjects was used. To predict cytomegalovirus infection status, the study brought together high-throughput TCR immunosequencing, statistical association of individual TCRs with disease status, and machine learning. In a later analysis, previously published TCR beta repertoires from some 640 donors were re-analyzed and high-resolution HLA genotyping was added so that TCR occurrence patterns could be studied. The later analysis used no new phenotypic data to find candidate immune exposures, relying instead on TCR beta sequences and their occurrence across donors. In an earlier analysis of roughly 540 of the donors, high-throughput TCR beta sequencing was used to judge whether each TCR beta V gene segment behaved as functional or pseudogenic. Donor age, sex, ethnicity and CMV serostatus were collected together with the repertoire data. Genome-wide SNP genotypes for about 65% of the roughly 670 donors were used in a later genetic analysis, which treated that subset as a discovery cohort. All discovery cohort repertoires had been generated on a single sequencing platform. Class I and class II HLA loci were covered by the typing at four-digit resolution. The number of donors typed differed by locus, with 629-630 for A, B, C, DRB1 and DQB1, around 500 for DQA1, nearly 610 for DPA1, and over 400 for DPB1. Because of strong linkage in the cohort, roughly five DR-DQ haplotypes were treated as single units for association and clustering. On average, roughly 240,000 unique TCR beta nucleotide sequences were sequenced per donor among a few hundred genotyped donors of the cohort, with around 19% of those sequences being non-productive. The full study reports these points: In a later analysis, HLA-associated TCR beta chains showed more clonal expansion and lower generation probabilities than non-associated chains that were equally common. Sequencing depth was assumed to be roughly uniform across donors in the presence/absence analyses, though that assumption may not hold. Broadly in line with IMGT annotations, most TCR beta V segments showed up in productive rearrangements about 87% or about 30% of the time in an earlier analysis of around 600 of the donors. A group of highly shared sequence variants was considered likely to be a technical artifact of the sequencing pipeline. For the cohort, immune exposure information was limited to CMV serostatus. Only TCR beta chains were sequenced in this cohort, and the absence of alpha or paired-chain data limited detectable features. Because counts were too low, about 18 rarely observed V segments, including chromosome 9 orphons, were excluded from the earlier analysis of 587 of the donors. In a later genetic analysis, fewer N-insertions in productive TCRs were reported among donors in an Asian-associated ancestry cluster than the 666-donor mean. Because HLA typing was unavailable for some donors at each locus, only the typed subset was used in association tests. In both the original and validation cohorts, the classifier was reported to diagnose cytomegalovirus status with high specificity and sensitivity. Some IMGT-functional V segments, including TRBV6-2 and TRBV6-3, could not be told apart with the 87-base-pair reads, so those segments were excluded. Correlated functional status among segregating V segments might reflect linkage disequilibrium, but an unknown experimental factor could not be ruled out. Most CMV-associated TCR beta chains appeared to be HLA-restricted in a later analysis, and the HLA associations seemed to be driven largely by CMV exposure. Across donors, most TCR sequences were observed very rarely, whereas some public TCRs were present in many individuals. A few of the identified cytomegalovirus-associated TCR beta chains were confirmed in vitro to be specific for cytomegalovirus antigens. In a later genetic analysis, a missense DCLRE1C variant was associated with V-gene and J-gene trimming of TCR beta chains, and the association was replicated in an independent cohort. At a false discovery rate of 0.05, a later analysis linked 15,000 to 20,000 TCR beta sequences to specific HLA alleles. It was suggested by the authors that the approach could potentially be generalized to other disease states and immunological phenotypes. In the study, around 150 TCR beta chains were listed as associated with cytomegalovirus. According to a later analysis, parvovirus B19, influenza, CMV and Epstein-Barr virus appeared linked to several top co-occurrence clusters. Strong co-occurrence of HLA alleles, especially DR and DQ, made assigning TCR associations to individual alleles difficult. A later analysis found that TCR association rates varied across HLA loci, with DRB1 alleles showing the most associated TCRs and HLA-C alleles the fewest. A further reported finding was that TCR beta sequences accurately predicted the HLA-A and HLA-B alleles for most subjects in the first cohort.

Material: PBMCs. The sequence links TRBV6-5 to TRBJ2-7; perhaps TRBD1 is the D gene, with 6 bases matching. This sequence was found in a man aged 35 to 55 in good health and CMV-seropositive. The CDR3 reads CASSYDRTYEQYF. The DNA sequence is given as TGTGCCAGCAGTTACGACAGGACCTACGAGCAGTACTTC.